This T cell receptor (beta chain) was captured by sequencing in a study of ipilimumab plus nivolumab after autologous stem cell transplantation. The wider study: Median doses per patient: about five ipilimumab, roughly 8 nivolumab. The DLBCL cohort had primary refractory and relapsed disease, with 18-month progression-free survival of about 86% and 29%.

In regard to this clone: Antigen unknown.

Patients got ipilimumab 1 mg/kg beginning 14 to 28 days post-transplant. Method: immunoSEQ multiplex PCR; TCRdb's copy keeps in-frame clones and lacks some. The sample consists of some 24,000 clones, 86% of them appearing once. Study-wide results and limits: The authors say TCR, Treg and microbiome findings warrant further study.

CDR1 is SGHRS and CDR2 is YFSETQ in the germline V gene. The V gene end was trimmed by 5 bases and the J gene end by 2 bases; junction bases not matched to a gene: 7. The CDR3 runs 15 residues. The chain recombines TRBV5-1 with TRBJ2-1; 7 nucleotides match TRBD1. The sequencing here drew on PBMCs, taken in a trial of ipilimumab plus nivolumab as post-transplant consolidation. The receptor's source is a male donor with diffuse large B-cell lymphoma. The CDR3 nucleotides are TGCGCCAGCAGTCCTCGACAGGGCCCCTACAATGAGCAGTTCTTC. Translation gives CASSPRQGPYNEQFF. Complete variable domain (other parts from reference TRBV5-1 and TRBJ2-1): KAGVTQTPRYLIKTRGQQVTLSCSPISGHRSVSWYQQTPGQGLQFLFEYFSETQRNKGNFPGRFSGRQFSNSRSEMNVSTLELGDSALYLCASSPRQGPYNEQFFGPGTRLTVL.